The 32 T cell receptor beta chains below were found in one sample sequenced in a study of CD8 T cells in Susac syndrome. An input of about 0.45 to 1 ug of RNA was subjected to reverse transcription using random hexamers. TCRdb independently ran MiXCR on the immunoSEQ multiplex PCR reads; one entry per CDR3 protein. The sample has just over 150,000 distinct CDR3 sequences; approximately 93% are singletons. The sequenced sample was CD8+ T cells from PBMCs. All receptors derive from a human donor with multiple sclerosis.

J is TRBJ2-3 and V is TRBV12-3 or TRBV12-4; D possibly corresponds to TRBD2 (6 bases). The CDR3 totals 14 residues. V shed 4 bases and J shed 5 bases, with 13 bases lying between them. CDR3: CASSSTLAEDTQYF. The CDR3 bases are TGTGCCAGCAGTTCCACATTAGCGGAAGATACGCAGTATTTT.

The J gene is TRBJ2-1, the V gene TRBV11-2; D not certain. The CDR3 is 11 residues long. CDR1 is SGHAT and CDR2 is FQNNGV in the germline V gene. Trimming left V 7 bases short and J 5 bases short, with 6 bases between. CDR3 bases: TGTGCCAGCACCCTAAACAATGAGCAGTTCTTC. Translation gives CASTLNNEQFF.

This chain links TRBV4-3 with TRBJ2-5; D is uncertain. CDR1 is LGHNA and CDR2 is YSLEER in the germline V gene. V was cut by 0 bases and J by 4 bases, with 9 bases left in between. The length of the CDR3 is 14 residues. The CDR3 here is CASSQEGWTETQYF. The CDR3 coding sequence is TGCGCCAGCAGCCAAGAAGGGTGGACAGAGACCCAGTACTTC.

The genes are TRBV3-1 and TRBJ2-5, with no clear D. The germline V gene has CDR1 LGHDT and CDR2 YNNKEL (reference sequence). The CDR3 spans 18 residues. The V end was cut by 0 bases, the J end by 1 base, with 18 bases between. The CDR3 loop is CASSQDPPQKRGQETQYF. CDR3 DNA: TGTGCCAGCAGCCAAGATCCGCCCCAAAAACGCGGCCAAGAGACCCAGTACTTC.

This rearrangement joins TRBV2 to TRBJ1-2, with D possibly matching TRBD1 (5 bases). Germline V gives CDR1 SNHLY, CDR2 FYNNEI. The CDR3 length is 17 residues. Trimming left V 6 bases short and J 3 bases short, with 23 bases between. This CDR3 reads CASSPRRSGPSHYGYTF. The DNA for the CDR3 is TGTGCCAGCAGCCCCCGTCGGTCAGGGCCCAGCCACTATGGCTACACCTTC.

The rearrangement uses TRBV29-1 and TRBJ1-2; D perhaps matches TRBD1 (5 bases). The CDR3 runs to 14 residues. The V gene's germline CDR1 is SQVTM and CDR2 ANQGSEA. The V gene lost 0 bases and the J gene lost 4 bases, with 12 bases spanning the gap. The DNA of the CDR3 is TGCAGCGTTGAAGATCCGCCAGGGACCTATGGCTACACCTTC. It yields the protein CSVEDPPGTYGYTF.

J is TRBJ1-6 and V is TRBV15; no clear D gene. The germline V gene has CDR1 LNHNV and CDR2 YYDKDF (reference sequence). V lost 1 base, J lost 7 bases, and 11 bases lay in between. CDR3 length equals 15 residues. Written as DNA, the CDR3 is TGTGCCACCAGCAGAGGTAGGGAGGGAAATTCACCCCTCCACTTT. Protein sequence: CATSRGREGNSPLHF.

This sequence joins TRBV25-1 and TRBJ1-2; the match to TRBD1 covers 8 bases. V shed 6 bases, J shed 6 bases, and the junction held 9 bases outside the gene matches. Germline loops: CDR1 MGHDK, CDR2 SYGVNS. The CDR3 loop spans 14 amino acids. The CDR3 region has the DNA TGTGCCAGCAGCCCGGGACAGGAGCGAGATGGCTACACCTTC. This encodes CASSPGQERDGYTF.

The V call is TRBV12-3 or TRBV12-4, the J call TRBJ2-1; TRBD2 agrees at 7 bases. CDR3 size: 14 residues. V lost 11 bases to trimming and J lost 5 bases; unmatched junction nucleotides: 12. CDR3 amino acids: CAGSQGGGNNEQFF. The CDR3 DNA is TGTGCCGGCTCCCAGGGCGGGGGTAACAATGAGCAGTTCTTC.

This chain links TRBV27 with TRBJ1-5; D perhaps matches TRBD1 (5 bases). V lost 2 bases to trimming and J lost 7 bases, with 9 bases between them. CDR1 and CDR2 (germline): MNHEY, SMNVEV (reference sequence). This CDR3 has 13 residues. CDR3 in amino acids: CASSLRGVQPQHF. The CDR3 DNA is TGTGCCAGCAGTTTACGAGGGGTCCAGCCCCAGCATTTT.

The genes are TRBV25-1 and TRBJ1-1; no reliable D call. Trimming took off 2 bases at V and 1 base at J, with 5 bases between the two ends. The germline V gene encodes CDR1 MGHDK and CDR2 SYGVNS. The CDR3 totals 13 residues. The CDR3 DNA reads TGTGCCAGCAGTGAACGACGGAACACTGAAGCTTTCTTT. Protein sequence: CASSERRNTEAFF.

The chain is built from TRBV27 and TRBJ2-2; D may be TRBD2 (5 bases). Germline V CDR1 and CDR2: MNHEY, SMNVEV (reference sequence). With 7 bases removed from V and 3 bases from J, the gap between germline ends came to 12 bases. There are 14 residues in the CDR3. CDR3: CASMARGYTGELFF. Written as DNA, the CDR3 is TGTGCCAGCATGGCAAGAGGGTACACCGGGGAGCTGTTTTTT.

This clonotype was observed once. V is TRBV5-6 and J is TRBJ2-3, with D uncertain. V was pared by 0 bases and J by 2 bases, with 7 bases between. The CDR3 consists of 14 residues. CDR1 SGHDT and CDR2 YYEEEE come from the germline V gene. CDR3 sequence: CASSLGQLTDTQYF. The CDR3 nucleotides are TGTGCCAGCAGCTTGGGACAACTCACAGATACGCAGTATTTT.

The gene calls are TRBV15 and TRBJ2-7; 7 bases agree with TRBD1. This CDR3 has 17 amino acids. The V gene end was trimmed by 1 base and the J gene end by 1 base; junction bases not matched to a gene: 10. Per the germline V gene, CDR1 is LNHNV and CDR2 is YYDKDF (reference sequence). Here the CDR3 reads CATSRANEGAGSYEQYF. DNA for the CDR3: TGTGCCACCAGCAGAGCAAACGAGGGGGCCGGATCCTACGAGCAGTACTTC.

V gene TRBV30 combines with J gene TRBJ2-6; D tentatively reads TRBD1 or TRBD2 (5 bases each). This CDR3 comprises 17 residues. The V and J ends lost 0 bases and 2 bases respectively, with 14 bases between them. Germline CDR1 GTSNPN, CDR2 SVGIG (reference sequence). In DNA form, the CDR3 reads TGTGCCTGGAGTGTACAAGAGGGGTGGGCTGGGGCCAACGTCCTGACTTTC. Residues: CAWSVQEGWAGANVLTF.

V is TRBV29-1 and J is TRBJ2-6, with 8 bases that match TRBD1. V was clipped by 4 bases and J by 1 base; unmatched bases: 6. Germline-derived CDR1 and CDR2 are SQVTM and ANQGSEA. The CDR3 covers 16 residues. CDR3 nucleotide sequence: TGCAGCGTTGGATGGACAGGGATGTCTGGGGCCAACGTCCTGACTTTC. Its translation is CSVGWTGMSGANVLTF.

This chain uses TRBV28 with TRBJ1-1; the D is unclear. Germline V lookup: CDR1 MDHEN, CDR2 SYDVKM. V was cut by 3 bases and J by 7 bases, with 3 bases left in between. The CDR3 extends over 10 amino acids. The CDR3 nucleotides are TGTGCCAGCAGTTTTATTGAAGCTTTCTTT. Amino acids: CASSFIEAFF.

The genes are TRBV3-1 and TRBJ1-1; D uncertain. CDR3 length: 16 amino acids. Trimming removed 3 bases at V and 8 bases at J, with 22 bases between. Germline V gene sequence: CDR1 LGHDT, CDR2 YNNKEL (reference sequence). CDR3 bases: TGTGCCAGCAGCCACTTATCAGAAACGGGGTCTTACGAAGCTTTCTTT. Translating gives CASSHLSETGSYEAFF.

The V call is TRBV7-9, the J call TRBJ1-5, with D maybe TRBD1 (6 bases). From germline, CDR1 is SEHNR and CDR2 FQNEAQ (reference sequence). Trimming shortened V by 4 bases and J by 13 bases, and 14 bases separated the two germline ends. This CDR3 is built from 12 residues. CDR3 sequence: CASSSGQRPQHF. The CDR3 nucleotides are TGTGCCAGCAGCTCCGGACAGCGCCCACAGCATTTT.

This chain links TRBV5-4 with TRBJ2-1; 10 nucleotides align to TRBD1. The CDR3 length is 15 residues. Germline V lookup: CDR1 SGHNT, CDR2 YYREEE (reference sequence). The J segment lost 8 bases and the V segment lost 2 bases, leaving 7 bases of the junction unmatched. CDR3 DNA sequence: TGTGCCAGCAGCTTAGGGGACAGGGGTCTCGATGAGCAGTTCTTC. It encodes CASSLGDRGLDEQFF.

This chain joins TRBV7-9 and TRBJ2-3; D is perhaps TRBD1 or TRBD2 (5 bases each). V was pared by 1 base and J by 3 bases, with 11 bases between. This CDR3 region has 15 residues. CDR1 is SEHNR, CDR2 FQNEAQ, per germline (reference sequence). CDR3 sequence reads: CASSLVRGVTDTQYF. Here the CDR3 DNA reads TGTGCCAGCAGCTTAGTGAGGGGTGTGACAGATACGCAGTATTTT.

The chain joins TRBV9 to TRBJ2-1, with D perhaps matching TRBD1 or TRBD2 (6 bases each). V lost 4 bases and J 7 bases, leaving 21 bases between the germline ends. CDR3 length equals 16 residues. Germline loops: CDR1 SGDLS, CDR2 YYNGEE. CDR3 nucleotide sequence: TGTGCCAGCAGCCAACCCGGGGGCCCCATTGGAAATGAGCAGTTCTTC. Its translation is CASSQPGGPIGNEQFF.

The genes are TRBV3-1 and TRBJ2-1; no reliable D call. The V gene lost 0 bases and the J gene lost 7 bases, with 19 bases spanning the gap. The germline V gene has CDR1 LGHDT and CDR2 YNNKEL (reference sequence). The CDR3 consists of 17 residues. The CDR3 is CASSQEAPRPARNEQFF. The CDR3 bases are TGTGCCAGCAGCCAAGAGGCCCCAAGGCCGGCGAGGAATGAGCAGTTCTTC.

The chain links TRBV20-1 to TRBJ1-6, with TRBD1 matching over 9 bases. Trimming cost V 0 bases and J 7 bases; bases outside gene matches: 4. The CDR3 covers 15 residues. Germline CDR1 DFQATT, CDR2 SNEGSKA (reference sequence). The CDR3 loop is CSARDLDRGNSPLHF. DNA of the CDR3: TGCAGTGCTAGAGACCTGGACAGGGGAAATTCACCCCTCCACTTT.

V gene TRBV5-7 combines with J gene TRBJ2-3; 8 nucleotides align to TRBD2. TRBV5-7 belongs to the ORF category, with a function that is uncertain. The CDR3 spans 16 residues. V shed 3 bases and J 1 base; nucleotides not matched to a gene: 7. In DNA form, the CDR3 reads TGTGCCAGCAGCTGTCGACTAGCGCGAGGCACAGATACGCAGTATTTT. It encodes CASSCRLARGTDTQYF.

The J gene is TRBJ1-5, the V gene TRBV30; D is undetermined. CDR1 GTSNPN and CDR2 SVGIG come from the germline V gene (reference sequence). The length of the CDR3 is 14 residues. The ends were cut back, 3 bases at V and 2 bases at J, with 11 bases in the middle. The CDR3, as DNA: TGTGCCTGGAGCTGGGAGAGTGGCAATCAGCCCCAGCATTTT. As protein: CAWSWESGNQPQHF.

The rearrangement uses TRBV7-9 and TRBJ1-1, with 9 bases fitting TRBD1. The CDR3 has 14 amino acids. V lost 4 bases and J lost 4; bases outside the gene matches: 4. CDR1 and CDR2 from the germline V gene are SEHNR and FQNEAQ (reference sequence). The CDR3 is CASSSGTGITEAFF. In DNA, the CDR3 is TGTGCCAGCAGCTCAGGGACAGGGATCACTGAAGCTTTCTTT.

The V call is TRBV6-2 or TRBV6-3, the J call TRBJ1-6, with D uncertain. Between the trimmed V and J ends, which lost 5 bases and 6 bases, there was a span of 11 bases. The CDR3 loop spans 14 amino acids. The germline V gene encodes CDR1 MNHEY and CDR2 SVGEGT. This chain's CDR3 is CASSEAMGNSPLHF. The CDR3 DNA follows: TGTGCCAGCAGTGAGGCCATGGGTAATTCACCCCTCCACTTT.

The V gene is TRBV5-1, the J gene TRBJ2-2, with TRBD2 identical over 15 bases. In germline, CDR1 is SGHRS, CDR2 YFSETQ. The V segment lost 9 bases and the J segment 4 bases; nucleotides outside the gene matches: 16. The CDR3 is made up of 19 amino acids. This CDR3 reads CATGYPGLAGGPRTGELFF. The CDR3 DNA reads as TGCGCCACCGGATACCCCGGACTAGCGGGGGGGCCGCGCACCGGGGAGCTGTTTTTT.

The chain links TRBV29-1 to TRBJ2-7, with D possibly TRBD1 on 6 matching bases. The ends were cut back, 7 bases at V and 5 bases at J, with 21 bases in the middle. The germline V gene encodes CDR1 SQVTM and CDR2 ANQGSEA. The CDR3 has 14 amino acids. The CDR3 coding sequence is TGCAGCGCCTTTGTAGGCAGGGGACACCACGAGCAGTACTTC. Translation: CSAFVGRGHHEQYF.

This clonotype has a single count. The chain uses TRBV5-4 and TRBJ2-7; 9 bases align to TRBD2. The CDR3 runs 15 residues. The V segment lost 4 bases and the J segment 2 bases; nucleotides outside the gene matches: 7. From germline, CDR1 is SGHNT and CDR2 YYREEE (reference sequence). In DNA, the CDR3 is TGTGCCAGCAGCCCAGCGGGGGGCTCCCCCTACGAGCAGTACTTC. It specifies CASSPAGGSPYEQYF.

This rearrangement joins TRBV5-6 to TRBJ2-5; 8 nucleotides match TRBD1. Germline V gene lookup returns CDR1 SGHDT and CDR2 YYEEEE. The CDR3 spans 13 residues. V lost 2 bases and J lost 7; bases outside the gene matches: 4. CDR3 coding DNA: TGTGCCAGCAGCTTTGGGACAGGTGGGACCCAGTACTTC. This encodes CASSFGTGGTQYF.